The sequence of this T cell receptor (beta chain) was determined in a study of shared clonotypes between healthy human individuals. Across the whole study: Donors consisted of a couple of women and a few men between 18 and 49. The study used three CD4 naive, three CD4 memory, two CD8 naive and one CD8 memory plate per donor. Study results and limitations: Against clonotypes common to all four donors, non-shared ones had lower generation probabilities. Between a few donors, naive CD4 clonotypes were shared at a level of approximately 5%.

Positively selected for CCR7, the CD45RO-negative cells used as naive CD8 cells excluded terminally differentiated effector memory CD45RA+ cells. Comment on this clone: Its antigen is currently unknown.

This CDR3 region has 17 residues. CDR1 SEHNR and CDR2 FQNEAQ come from the germline V gene (reference sequence). V dropped 1 base and J dropped 1 base, with 13 bases sitting between them. Assay: immunoSEQ multiplex PCR; the TCRdb copy retains only in-frame clones and omits some. The sample shows about 2.1 million clones, roughly 95% of them seen only once. This receptor was obtained from a man aged 18 to 35 in good health. Some clones in this sample may be carry-over from other donors' samples. V gene TRBV7-9 combines with J gene TRBJ2-2, with D perhaps given as TRBD1 or TRBD2 (5 bases each). The sample was naive CD8+ T cells from PBMCs. CDR3 bases: TGTGCCAGCAGCTTAGTAGTGGGACGAGAGAACACCGGGGAGCTGTTTTTT. Protein sequence: CASSLVVGRENTGELFF.